A selection of T cell receptor beta chains follows, all from one sample in a study of T cells in Graves' hyperthyroidism and ophthalmopathy. TCRdb reprocessed the multiplex PCR reads via MiXCR and lists one record per CDR3 protein. This table has some 250,000 distinct CDR3 sequences, 12% to 15% appearing once. Sequences were obtained from blood. These receptors all stem from a woman in her 50s with Graves' hyperthyroidism that later progressed to Graves' ophthalmopathy. CDR3s include the opening cysteine and the closing phenylalanine or tryptophan. Each record gives: clone size, V gene, CDR3 length, J gene, D gene, CDR3 DNA, CDR3 protein. D genes are given only for firm matches. For some rows the clone size is stated as once, few or many, or as a class when expanded; others skip it.

NA	TRBV28	14	TRBJ2-1	NA	TGTGCCAGCTTAGAACAGGGGGGGAAGGATGAGCAGTTCTTC	CASLEQGGKDEQFF
many	TRBV7-9	17	TRBJ2-3	TRBD2	TGTGCCAGCAGCTTAGGGCTAGCGGGCCCTAACACAGATACGCAGTATTTT	CASSLGLAGPNTDTQYF
NA	TRBV20-1	12	TRBJ1-5	NA	TGCAGTGCTAGACGGGACTCCCAGGCCCAGCATTTT	CSARRDSQAQHF
many	TRBV20-1	16	TRBJ1-4	TRBD1	TGCAGTGCTAGGCCCCTTTGGACAGGGCAAAATGAAAAACTGTTTTTT	CSARPLWTGQNEKLFF
many	TRBV28	15	TRBJ2-3	NA	TGTGCCAGCAGTTTATATCTCGGGGCCACAGATACGCAGTATTTT	CASSLYLGATDTQYF
many	TRBV18	14	TRBJ1-1	TRBD1	TGTGCCAGCTCAAATGGACAGGGGTTCTCCGAAGCTTTCTTT	CASSNGQGFSEAFF
NA	TRBV20-1	16	TRBJ2-5	TRBD2	TGCAGTGCTAGAGATACACTAGCGGGAGAACGGGAGACCCAGTACTTC	CSARDTLAGERETQYF
many	TRBV6-1	13	TRBJ1-2	TRBD1	TGTGCCAGCAGAAACAGGGGCGCGGATGGCTACACCTTC	CASRNRGADGYTF
NA	TRBV7-9	15	TRBJ1-3	NA	TGTGCCAGCAGCCCGTCGACAGTCTCTGGAAACACCATATATTTT	CASSPSTVSGNTIYF
many	TRBV27	14	TRBJ2-7	NA	TGTGCCAGCAGTTTGGGGGGACCTTTCTACGAGCAGTACTTC	CASSLGGPFYEQYF
few	TRBV7-2	13	TRBJ2-3	NA	TGTGCCAGCAGCTCTCCAGTTGTGGATACGCAGTATTTT	CASSSPVVDTQYF
NA	TRBV7-6	16	TRBJ2-3	TRBD1	TGTGCCAGCAGACTGGTCACAGGGGACCGGACAGATACGCAGTATTTT	CASRLVTGDRTDTQYF
many	TRBV5-1	13	TRBJ2-3	NA	TGCGCCAGCAGCTTTACCGGGAGCAACACGCAGTATTTT	CASSFTGSNTQYF
many	TRBV10-3	14	TRBJ2-7	NA	TGTGCCATCGCAGACACCCCCGGCACCTACGAGCAGTACTTC	CAIADTPGTYEQYF
NA	TRBV11-2	14	TRBJ2-5	TRBD1	TGTGCCAGCAGCCGGAGGGACAGGGGAGAGACCCAGTACTTC	CASSRRDRGETQYF
many	TRBV5-1	15	TRBJ2-3	TRBD2	TGCGCCAGCAGCTGGGGACTAGCGGGACCAGATACGCAGTATTTT	CASSWGLAGPDTQYF